The rows below give T cell receptor beta chains drawn from one sample of a study of low-dose radiotherapy and immunotherapy resistance in tumors. Each CDR3 protein gets one entry after TCRdb re-called the reads with MiXCR. The sample carries roughly 95,000 distinct CDR3 sequences, less than 25% recorded once. The specimen comprised PBMCs, sampled after low-dose radiotherapy plus immunotherapy. The receptors were sampled from a female donor with ovarian cancer. Both conserved end residues are part of each CDR3. A D gene is named only where the DNA matches it firmly. Some rows have no size entry. The others give once, few or many, or a class for an expanded clone.

>TRBJ1-6|many|-|TRBV15
TGTGCCACCAGCAGAGAAAGGGGGAGAAGGGTTAATTCACCCCTCCACTTT
CATSRERGRRVNSPLHF
>TRBJ2-1|many|TRBD1|TRBV6-5
TGTGCCAGCACCCCAGGGGGCAATGAGCAGTTCTTC
CASTPGGNEQFF
>TRBJ1-5|many|-|TRBV11-1
TGTGCCAGCAGCCAGAACATCAATCAGCCCCAGCATTTT
CASSQNINQPQHF
>TRBJ2-2|many|TRBD2|TRBV3-1
TGTGCCAGCAGCCGTGCGGGAGCGGGCACCGGGGAGCTGTTTTTT
CASSRAGAGTGELFF
>TRBJ2-1|many|TRBD2|TRBV5-5
TGTGCCAGCAGCTTGACTGCGACTAGCGGATACAATGAGCAGTTCTTC
CASSLTATSGYNEQFF
>TRBJ2-5|many|TRBD2|TRBV5-4
TGTGCCACAGAGCCATCCAGCGGGGGGGTTGCGGGGGTTGAGACCCAGTACTTC
CATEPSSGGVAGVETQYF
>TRBJ2-3|many|-|TRBV5-1
TGCGCCAGCAGCTCCCCCGGCTTCGCAGATACGCAGTATTTT
CASSSPGFADTQYF
>TRBJ1-1|many|-|TRBV7-9
TGTGCCAGCAATCCTGGCGTTATGTTTTCTGAAGCTTTCTTT
CASNPGVMFSEAFF
>TRBJ1-4|many|-|TRBV20-1
TGCAGTGTTCTGGAAAATGAAAAACTGTTTTTT
CSVLENEKLFF
>TRBJ2-1|many|TRBD2|TRBV29-1
TGCAGCGTTGGACCCCCCCTAGCGGGAGGGGGGTTCAATGAGCAGTTCTTC
CSVGPPLAGGGFNEQFF
>TRBJ1-2|few|TRBD1|TRBV3-1
TGTGCCAGCAGGATCACAGGGGGCCACTATGGCTACACCTTC
CASRITGGHYGYTF
>TRBJ2-1|-|TRBD1|TRBV28
TGTGCCAGCAGTTCCGGGACAGGGACCTACAATGAGCAGTTCTTC
CASSSGTGTYNEQFF
>TRBJ1-1|-|-|TRBV30
TGTGCCTGGAAAGCGGTCGGGTGGGCAGGACCAAACACTGAAGCTTTCTTT
CAWKAVGWAGPNTEAFF
>TRBJ2-2|many|-|TRBV7-6
TGTGCCAGCAGCTTGTCCTCTGGGGAGCTGTTTTTT
CASSLSSGELFF
>TRBJ2-1|many|TRBD1|TRBV13
TGTGCCAGCAGCTCGCCGGGACAGGGCCCTAATGAGCAGTTCTTC
CASSSPGQGPNEQFF
>TRBJ1-2|-|TRBD1|TRBV11-3
TGTGCCAGCAGCTCAACGACAGGGTTGGGAGGCTACACCTTC
CASSSTTGLGGYTF
>TRBJ2-2|many|-|TRBV5-1
TGCGCCAGCAGCTTCACAGGGTTTGCGAACACCGGGGAGCTGTTTTTT
CASSFTGFANTGELFF
>TRBJ2-4|-|-|TRBV28
TGTGCCAGCAGTTTGCGGGTCACCTTAGCCAAAAACATTCAGTACTTC
CASSLRVTLAKNIQYF
>TRBJ2-1|many|-|TRBV30
TGTGCCTGGAGTTTGCACCCGAACAATGAGCAGTTCTTC
CAWSLHPNNEQFF
>TRBJ1-3|many|-|TRBV28
TGTGCCAGCAGTTTAAGGGGAAACACCATATATTTT
CASSLRGNTIYF
>TRBJ1-1|many|TRBD1|TRBV5-1
TGCGCCAGCAGCAGGGGACAGGTCGGCACTGAAGCTTTCTTT
CASSRGQVGTEAFF
>TRBJ2-7|-|-|TRBV20-1
TGCAGTGCTAAAGACAGGATAGGAACAGCTTCCTACGAGCAGTACTTC
CSAKDRIGTASYEQYF
>TRBJ2-2|many|-|TRBV18
TGTGCCAGCTCACCAGTGGGACGGGGCACCGGGGAGCTGTTTTTT
CASSPVGRGTGELFF
>TRBJ1-1|many|-|TRBV12-3/TRBV12-4
TGTGCCAGTTGGGATTTGCTGAACACTGAAGCTTTCTTT
CASWDLLNTEAFF
>TRBJ2-7|-|TRBD2|TRBV7-3
TGTGCCAGCAGTCCCTCCGGGACTAGCGGGCACAAGCAGTACTTC
CASSPSGTSGHKQYF
>TRBJ2-5|many|-|TRBV2
TGTGCCAGCAGTGGAACCACAGGGAGCCAAGAGACCCAGTACTTC
CASSGTTGSQETQYF
>TRBJ1-4|many|-|TRBV14
TGTGCCAGCAGCCAAGCCGTGGGATTTAATGAAAAACTGTTTTTT
CASSQAVGFNEKLFF
>TRBJ2-1|many|TRBD2|TRBV7-2
TGTGCCAGCAGCTTGGGACTAGCATACAATGAGCAGTTCTTC
CASSLGLAYNEQFF
>TRBJ1-1|few|TRBD1|TRBV20-1
TGCAGTGCCCCGGGACAGGGGAATTATTACTCGGAAGCTTTCTTT
CSAPGQGNYYSEAFF
>TRBJ2-7|many|-|TRBV6-2/TRBV6-3
TGTGCCAGCAGTTACAGGCGAGGCTACGAGCAGTACTTC
CASSYRRGYEQYF